This TCR beta chain was documented in a study of HIV-infected children after antiretroviral therapy interruption. Across the study: Weeks 0, 12, interruption end (24 or 48), and about 3 years post-study gave interruption-arm samples.

Many counts were recorded for this clonotype. The TCR library was built from RNA with a 3' RACE protocol and unique molecular identifiers. From the 3' RACE reads, TCRdb called clonotypes with MiXCR, one entry per CDR3 protein. This table has some 51,000 distinct CDR3 sequences, around 4.7% appearing once. The germline V gene has CDR1 DFQATT and CDR2 SNEGSKA (reference sequence). This CDR3 is 14 amino acids long. The junction had 5 bases not matched to a gene; V was cut back by 4 bases and J by 6 bases. Treatment reported: PENTA 11 planned treatment interruption arm or continuous ART arm. At least 24 weeks of at least three-drug ART, in children 2 to 15 years.

The specimen was CD45RA+ CD4+ T cells from PBMCs, pooled from several time points, collected from a donor given antiretroviral therapy, either interrupted or continuous. Specified subset: naive CD4+ CD45RA+ CD45RO- T cells. This chain connects TRBV20-1 to TRBJ1-4; 10 bases line up with TRBD1. This clonotype was obtained from a pool of human donors with HIV. CDR3 sequence reads: CSAKGDRGDEKLFF. In DNA form, the CDR3 reads TGCAGTGCTAAAGGGGACAGGGGTGATGAAAAACTGTTTTTT.